Listed below are T cell receptor beta chains from one sample, sequenced in a study of blood T cells in healthy people across ages. TCRdb fed the 5' RACE reads into MiXCR, producing one record per CDR3 protein. The sample consists of about 590,000 distinct CDR3 sequences, approximately 30% of them appearing once. Sequencing was carried out using blood. These receptors came from a woman older than 75 in good health. CDR3s include the opening cysteine and the closing phenylalanine or tryptophan. D genes are given only for firm matches. Clone size, where shown, is once, few, many, or a class for clones that have expanded.

>TRBJ2-3|NA|TRBV28|few
TGTGCCAGCAGTACAAGCGGTTCCACAGATACGCAGTATTTT
CASSTSGSTDTQYF
>TRBJ1-1|TRBD1|TRBV12-3/TRBV12-4|many
TGTGCCAGCAGTTTTAGGACAGGCGTTAACACTGAAGCTTTCTTT
CASSFRTGVNTEAFF
>TRBJ1-5|NA|TRBV9|NA
TGTGCCAGCAGCGTTGTACCCGATCAGCCCCAGCATTTT
CASSVVPDQPQHF
>TRBJ1-1|NA|TRBV20-1|few
TGCAGTGCTAGGACAATGGGGCTATGGGGGATATCGGACACTGAAGCTTTCTTT
CSARTMGLWGISDTEAFF
>TRBJ2-2|NA|TRBV5-6|NA
TGTGCCAGCAGCTTGGCTGGGTCCACCGGGGAGCTGTTTTTT
CASSLAGSTGELFF
>TRBJ2-5|TRBD2|TRBV5-1|few
TGCGCCAGCAGCCTCCGGACTAGCGGGGGTGTGGATGAGCAGTACTTC
CASSLRTSGGVDEQYF
>TRBJ2-3|NA|TRBV7-2|many
TGTGCCAGCAGCTTAGGGGCCAGGATAGGGGCAGATACGCAGTATTTT
CASSLGARIGADTQYF
>TRBJ2-1|NA|TRBV30|many
TGTGCCTGGGAATTGGAGGACAATGAGCAGTTCTTC
CAWELEDNEQFF
>TRBJ2-1|TRBD2|TRBV7-9|many
TGTGCCAGCAGCGAGGCGGGGAGACTAGCGGGGGCCCCCAGCTCCTACAATGAGCAGTTCTTC
CASSEAGRLAGAPSSYNEQFF
>TRBJ1-5|TRBD1|TRBV9|many
TGTGCCAGCAGCGTAAGTGCAGGGGGGAATCAGCCCCAGCATTTT
CASSVSAGGNQPQHF
>TRBJ2-3|NA|TRBV20-1|many
TGCAGTGCCTTCGGGACGGGGGGCACAGATACGCAGTATTTT
CSAFGTGGTDTQYF
>TRBJ2-2|NA|TRBV9|NA
TGTGCCAGCAGCGTAGTCCTGGGCGGGGAGCGGTTTTTT
CASSVVLGGERFF
>TRBJ2-1|TRBD2|TRBV20-1|NA
TGCAGTGCTTTCGGCGGAGGACTAGCGGGGAGGGCGTTTAGGTTTGAGCAGTTCTTC
CSAFGGGLAGRAFRFEQFF
>TRBJ1-5|NA|TRBV20-1|many
TGCAGTGCTAGAGAACCTACACGGGGTAGCAATCAGCCCCAGCATTTT
CSAREPTRGSNQPQHF
>TRBJ1-6|NA|TRBV7-2|few
TGTGCCAGCACCCCAATCGGACAGAGAGATTCACCCCTCCACTTT
CASTPIGQRDSPLHF
>TRBJ2-5|NA|TRBV20-1|NA
TGCAGTGCTAGGCAGGTGATTGCGGGGAACCAAGAGACCCAGTACTTC
CSARQVIAGNQETQYF
>TRBJ2-1|TRBD2|TRBV20-1|many
TGCAGTGCTAGAGCTGTCAGCGGGGGGCCGAGCTCCTACAATGAGCAGTTCTTC
CSARAVSGGPSSYNEQFF
>TRBJ2-1|NA|TRBV5-1|many
TGCGCCAGCAGCCTACAGCCGACAGCTGGCCCTCAGCAGTTCTTC
CASSLQPTAGPQQFF
>TRBJ2-1|TRBD1|TRBV4-3|once
TGCGCCAGCAGCCAACTGCCGGGACAGGGTTACAATGAGCAGTTCTTC
CASSQLPGQGYNEQFF
>TRBJ2-1|NA|TRBV24-1|many
TGTGCCACCAGTGATCGCCGAGGGTACAATGAGCAGTTCTTC
CATSDRRGYNEQFF
>TRBJ1-4|TRBD1|TRBV15|many
TGTGCCACCAGCGGTTCGGGACAGGCAAATGAAAAACTGTTTTTT
CATSGSGQANEKLFF
>TRBJ2-3|NA|TRBV9|many
TGTGCCAGCAGCCCAGGGGACACGCTAGATACGCAGTATTTT
CASSPGDTLDTQYF
>TRBJ1-4|NA|TRBV5-1|NA
TGCGCCAGCAGCTTGATCGGGCGCGACACTAATGAAAAACTGTTTTTT
CASSLIGRDTNEKLFF
>TRBJ2-1|TRBD2|TRBV6-5|many
TGTGCCAGCAGTTACCCCAGCGGGGGGGCTCACAATGAGCAGTTCTTC
CASSYPSGGAHNEQFF
>TRBJ2-1|NA|TRBV20-1|NA
TGCAGTGCTGTCCCCTGGGCCAATGAGCAGTTCTTC
CSAVPWANEQFF
>TRBJ2-6|NA|TRBV15|many
TGTGCCACCAGCAGAGGGGGGCTGGCTGGGGCCAACGTCCTGACTTTC
CATSRGGLAGANVLTF
>TRBJ1-2|NA|TRBV7-2|many
TGTGCCAGCAGCGAGGGGCGGATCTATGGCTACACCTTC
CASSEGRIYGYTF
>TRBJ1-5|NA|TRBV20-1|many
TGCAGTGCTAGAGACCTCAGGTCCAATCAGCCCCAGCATTTT
CSARDLRSNQPQHF
>TRBJ1-1|NA|TRBV6-2/TRBV6-3|NA
TGTGCCAGCAGTTACGTAGGGATGAACACTGAAGCTTTCTTT
CASSYVGMNTEAFF
>TRBJ1-1|NA|TRBV2|many
TGTGCCAGCAGCGGTCCAGGGATCACTGAAGCTTTCTTT
CASSGPGITEAFF
>TRBJ1-5|TRBD1|TRBV19|few
TGTGCCAGTAGTATGTCCCCGGGACAGGGAAGTCAGCCCCAGCATTTT
CASSMSPGQGSQPQHF
>TRBJ2-4|NA|TRBV6-5|NA
TGTGCCAGCAGTTACGGGGGGACGGGCAAAAACATTCAGTACTTC
CASSYGGTGKNIQYF
>TRBJ2-7|NA|TRBV10-3|many
TGTGCCATCAGTGGAGGGGTAGGCACCTACGAGCAGTACTTC
CAISGGVGTYEQYF
>TRBJ2-3|NA|TRBV14|NA
TGTGCCAGCAGCCCGGTCGGCGGCACAGATACGCAGTATTTT
CASSPVGGTDTQYF